This T cell receptor beta chain was documented in a study of OX40 agonist ivuxolimab in advanced cancers. Study-level background: Earlier anti-PD-1, anti-PD-L1 or anti-CTLA-4 therapy was permitted; over 35% had received some.

Patients with autoimmune history or systemic immunosuppression were excluded. A word on this clone: As yet, its antigen is unknown.

Study-wide points: Low normalized clonal expansion also occurred in some nonresponding patients. At 0.1 to 3.0 mg/kg, CD4+ and CD8+ blood T cells expanded clonally by week 6.

Assay: immunoSEQ multiplex PCR; the TCRdb copy retains only in-frame clones and omits some. The sample includes around 56,000 clones, approximately 85% of them seen just once. This receptor was taken from an adult with an advanced solid tumor such as melanoma, head and neck, liver or kidney cancer. The starting material was CD4+ or CD8+ T cells sorted from blood, obtained in a trial of the OX40 agonist ivuxolimab.

Here the CDR3 DNA reads TGTGCCAGCAGTTTAAGGGGGACATCGAGCGGGATCTATAATTCACCCCTCCACTTT. Translating it yields CASSLRGTSSGIYNSPLHF. The V gene is TRBV27, the J gene TRBJ1-6; D may be TRBD1 (6 bases). This CDR3 is 19 amino acids long. Between the trimmed V and J ends, which lost 2 bases and 3 bases, there was a span of 20 bases. Germline V CDR1 and CDR2: MNHEY, SMNVEV (reference sequence).